This TCR beta chain was identified in a study of cytomegalovirus exposure and HLA in healthy donors. Vbeta (60) and Jbeta (13) primers were used in the PCR. The data were produced by immunoSEQ multiplex PCR, yet TCRdb's version contains in-frame clones alone and is incomplete. The table lists 90,000 to 120,000 clones, around 79% of them singletons. Study results and caveats: Rates of TCR association differed by HLA locus in a later analysis, with DRB1 highest and HLA-C lowest. TCR beta sequences reportedly predicted most subjects' HLA-A and HLA-B alleles accurately.

Notes on this clone: What it recognizes is unknown.

Germline-derived CDR1 and CDR2 are LNHDA and SQIVND (reference sequence). Trimming removed 7 bases at V and 3 bases at J, with 11 bases between. The CDR3 spans 13 residues. The sample was PBMCs. This chain connects TRBV19 to TRBJ2-3, with D maybe TRBD1 (6 bases). This TCR was sampled from a male donor in good health and CMV-seropositive. CDR3 bases: TGTGCCAGTATGAGGCAGGGGACAGATACGCAGTATTTT. Translated, it gives CASMRQGTDTQYF.